These T cell receptor beta chains were read from a single sample in a study of beta chain features in type 1 diabetes. Sequencing was performed with immunoSEQ multiplex PCR; in TCRdb, only in-frame clones are kept and a portion is missing. The table records about 340,000 clones, around an eighth of them present only once. Sequenced sample: naive CD4+ T cells from blood. The receptor source for this set is a woman aged 18-29 years with type 1 diabetes. The CDR3 runs from the conserved cysteine through the conserved F or W. Each record gives: clone size, J gene, V gene, D gene, CDR3 DNA, CDR3 protein. The D gene is left open where the match is weak. Only some rows state a clone size, as once, few, many or a class for expanded clones.

NA,TRBJ2-7,TRBV6-5,NA,TGTGCCAGCAGTCTAAGACAGGAGGCGTTCTACGAGCAGTACTTC,CASSLRQEAFYEQYF
NA,TRBJ1-1,TRBV5-1,NA,TGCGCCAGCAAGTCCGTGGGGGCCGCTCGGGGAGAAGCTTTCTTT,CASKSVGAARGEAFF
NA,TRBJ1-2,TRBV7-9,TRBD1,TGTGCCAGCAGCACCGGGACAGGGGCTTCCTATGGCTACACCTTC,CASSTGTGASYGYTF
few,TRBJ1-1,TRBV7-9,TRBD1,TGTGCCAGCAGCCCAAGACAGGGCATGAACACTGAAGCTTTCTTT,CASSPRQGMNTEAFF
few,TRBJ2-4,TRBV28,NA,TGTGCCAGCAGGCCCGCGGAGGCCAAAAACATTCAGTACTTC,CASRPAEAKNIQYF
few,TRBJ1-2,TRBV14,NA,TGTGCCAGCAGCCGCGTGGGGGCAGGGGAAGTTTATGGCTACACCTTC,CASSRVGAGEVYGYTF
NA,TRBJ1-5,TRBV6-6,TRBD1,TGTGCCAGCACAACAGGGGATTTGGCCCAGCATTTT,CASTTGDLAQHF
few,TRBJ2-7,TRBV7-3,TRBD2,TGTGCCAGCAGCTCCACCGGGACTAGCGGGACTTACGAGCAGTACTTC,CASSSTGTSGTYEQYF
few,TRBJ2-1,TRBV5-1,TRBD2,TGCGCCAGCAGCTTGACACTAGCGGGGGTTTACAATGAGCAGTTCTTC,CASSLTLAGVYNEQFF
few,TRBJ1-5,TRBV15,NA,TGTGCCACCGCAGGGGCAAGCAATCAGCCCCAGCATTTT,CATAGASNQPQHF
NA,TRBJ1-1,TRBV4-3,TRBD1,TGCGCCAGCAGCCAAGATTACCGTCACAGGGGACCTGAAGCTTTCTTT,CASSQDYRHRGPEAFF
few,TRBJ1-5,TRBV30,NA,TGTGCCTGGAGTGTGGGGACGACAGGCCTCTCCCATCAGCCCCAGCATTTT,CAWSVGTTGLSHQPQHF
NA,TRBJ2-1,TRBV18,TRBD2,TGTGCCAGCTCACCCCCCGGGGGACGGGAGGTTGGCAATGAGCAGTTCTTC,CASSPPGGREVGNEQFF
few,TRBJ2-7,TRBV28,NA,TGTGCCAGCAGTGTTAAGGAACCGGGTCGCTACGAGCAGTACTTC,CASSVKEPGRYEQYF
NA,TRBJ2-5,TRBV7-2,TRBD2,TGTGCCAGCAGCTTAGTTGCGGGGGTATGGGAGACCCAGTACTTC,CASSLVAGVWETQYF
NA,TRBJ2-4,TRBV14,NA,TGTGCCAGCAGCCAGGACGGGAGTTTAGCCAAAAACATTCAGTACTTC,CASSQDGSLAKNIQYF
few,TRBJ2-1,TRBV2,TRBD2,TGTGCCAGCAGTGACAGGATAGCGGGAGTGTTCTCCTACAATGAGCAGTTCTTC,CASSDRIAGVFSYNEQFF
NA,TRBJ2-1,TRBV7-2,TRBD2,TGTGCCAGCAGCTTATCCGGAAGCGGGAGAGGAGATGAGCAGTTCTTC,CASSLSGSGRGDEQFF
few,TRBJ2-7,TRBV18,TRBD2,TGTGCCAGCTCACCAGGGACTAGCGCCTACGAGCAGTACTTC,CASSPGTSAYEQYF
NA,TRBJ2-5,TRBV12-5,TRBD2,TGTGCTAGTGGTTTGCGGCTAGCGGGGGGGAGGAGGCAAGAGACCCAGTACTTC,CASGLRLAGGRRQETQYF
few,TRBJ2-1,TRBV5-4,TRBD2,TGTGCCAGCAGCCCCGGGGGTAGCGGGAGTAACAATGAGCAGTTCTTC,CASSPGGSGSNNEQFF
few,TRBJ2-3,TRBV30,TRBD2,TGTGCCTGGAGAAGGGACTATAGCGCTACGCAGTATTTT,CAWRRDYSATQYF
few,TRBJ1-2,TRBV5-4,TRBD1,TGTGCCAGCAGCTCGGGACAGTATAACTATGGCTACACCTTC,CASSSGQYNYGYTF
few,TRBJ2-3,TRBV5-1,NA,TGCGCCAGCACCGAAGGGGGGGAGAGCACAGATACGCAGTATTTT,CASTEGGESTDTQYF
few,TRBJ2-1,TRBV7-3,NA,TGTGCCAGCAGCAACAGGGGGGGGCTGAGCAATGAGCAGTTCTTC,CASSNRGGLSNEQFF